The clone carrying this T cell receptor beta chain was seen a few times. What it recognizes is unknown. TCRdb independently ran MiXCR on the RT-PCR reads; one entry per CDR3 protein. The top ten hold 11% of the sample, which has roughly 170,000 distinct CDR3 sequences, about a tenth seen once. The entry originates in a study of response to subunit inactivated influenza vaccine. Study results and caveats: Authors suggested that a seasonal influenza vaccination recruits few new T cells each time.

In germline, CDR1 is SNHLY, CDR2 FYNNEI. This CDR3 comprises 20 residues. Trimming left V 0 bases short and J 0 bases short, with 21 bases between. The source of this sequence is a man in his fifties or sixties who received an inactivated influenza vaccine. The material sequenced was non-naive T cells sorted from PBMCs, taken on the day of vaccination. The rearrangement uses TRBV2 and TRBJ2-1, with TRBD2 as a possible D gene (7 bases). The CDR3 nucleotides are TGTGCCAGCAGTGAAGCTGGGGGAACAGGGAGGGGTTTCTCCTACAATGAGCAGTTCTTC. Translation: CASSEAGGTGRGFSYNEQFF.